This T cell receptor beta chain came from a study of T cells in Graves' hyperthyroidism and ophthalmopathy. Study-level findings and limits: Within blood appeared most thyroid clonotypes that had expanded above 0.001.

The CDR3 regions of TCR beta were amplified from RNA transcripts. TCR CDR3 regions were first amplified by RT-PCR with HTBI primers. TCRdb re-called the multiplex PCR reads with MiXCR, one entry per CDR3 protein. This table has about 400,000 distinct CDR3 sequences, 13% to 15% appearing once. This clonotype has ten or more counts. Its antigen remains unidentified. The source material was blood. The TCR originated in a woman aged 25 to 39 with Graves' ophthalmopathy.

DNA for the CDR3: TGTGCCAGACCGGGGAGCACTGAAGCTTTCTTT. Residues: CARPGSTEAFF. The genes are TRBV6-1 and TRBJ1-1; no firm D call. Germline values: CDR1 MNHNS, CDR2 SASEGT. This CDR3 is 11 amino acids long. V was shortened by 9 bases and J by 4 bases, with 9 bases between the two germline ends.